This T cell receptor (beta chain) was sequenced in a study of T cell responses to AZD1222 COVID-19 vaccine. This clone was seen a handful of times. Some clones are missing from TCRdb's copy, which holds only in-frame ones; the method was immunoSEQ multiplex PCR. The table has more than 140,000 clones, approximately 88% seen once. CDR1 is MNHEY, CDR2 SVGAGI, per germline. V lost 6 bases and J lost 0, with 15 bases in between. This CDR3 spans 15 amino acids. The material was peripheral blood, obtained on day 0 of AZD1222 vaccination. This TCR came from an adult in good health. V gene TRBV6-5 combines with J gene TRBJ2-7, with D perhaps matching TRBD1 (6 bases). CDR3 in amino acids: CASSLTQGPSYEQYF. In nucleotides, the CDR3 is TGTGCCAGCAGCCTCACTCAGGGGCCCTCCTACGAGCAGTACTTC.